These 14 T cell receptor beta chains were all obtained from the same sample, sequenced in a study of Ad26.COV2.S vaccination and SARS-CoV-2 variants. Treatment meaning: roughly 18 received Ad26.COV2.S at low or high dose, single or two shots; 5 received placebo; per-sample allocation not given. Samples were taken on day 63 after the first vaccine or placebo injection. TCRdb keeps only in-frame clones here, not all; method: immunoSEQ multiplex PCR. The data show fewer than 500,000 clones, with about 92% seen just once and 4.3% held by the top ten. The material was peripheral blood, obtained in a trial of Ad26.COV2.S vaccine versus placebo. Receptors originate from a person aged 18-60 years who received the Ad26.COV2.S COVID-19 vaccine or a placebo.

V is TRBV30 and J is TRBJ2-5, with a possible D match to TRBD1 (6 bases). This CDR3 region has 12 residues. Germline values: CDR1 GTSNPN, CDR2 SVGIG (reference sequence). CDR3 protein: CACTGPKETQYF. In DNA form, the CDR3 reads TGTGCATGCACAGGGCCGAAAGAGACCCAGTACTTC.

The V gene is TRBV6-2 or TRBV6-3, the J gene TRBJ2-5; tentatively, D is TRBD1 or TRBD2 (5 bases each). CDR1 MNHEY and CDR2 SVGEGT come from the germline V gene. The CDR3 covers 17 residues. The V gene lost 0 bases and the J gene lost 5 bases, with 19 bases spanning the gap. Here the CDR3 reads CASSYSSMWTGTETQYF. CDR3 bases: TGTGCCAGCAGTTACTCGAGTATGTGGACTGGGACGGAGACCCAGTACTTC.

The sample holds one count of this clone. The V and J genes are TRBV10-3 and TRBJ2-7; D is possibly TRBD1 (5 bases). V dropped 3 bases and J dropped 5 bases, with 11 bases sitting between them. Germline V gives CDR1 ENHRY, CDR2 SYGVKD. The CDR3 runs 13 residues. CDR3 protein: CAISDLGPDEQYF. CDR3 in DNA: TGTGCCATCAGTGATCTGGGGCCTGACGAGCAGTACTTC.

The rearrangement uses TRBV12-3 or TRBV12-4 and TRBJ2-2; D possibly matches TRBD1 or TRBD2 (6 bases each). This CDR3 spans 13 amino acids. V lost 6 bases to trimming and J lost 8 bases, with 13 bases between them. CDR3 protein: CASSKGGTGELFF. The CDR3 bases are TGTGCCAGCAGCAAGGGGGGAACGGGGGAGCTGTTTTTT.

This clone has more than one count but fewer than ten. This rearrangement joins TRBV7-9 to TRBJ2-5; D is possibly TRBD2 (6 bases). Germline loops: CDR1 SEHNR, CDR2 FQNEAQ (reference sequence). Trimming took 2 bases from V and 3 from J, leaving 10 bases between them. The CDR3 totals 14 residues. The CDR3 DNA reads as TGTGCCAGCAGCTTATCTACGGGAGAAGAGACCCAGTACTTC. Its translation: CASSLSTGEETQYF.

CDR3 in DNA: TGTGCCAGCAGCCAAGTGGGGGCGAGCCAAGAGACCCAGTACTTC. Protein product: CASSQVGASQETQYF. The rearrangement links TRBV14 to TRBJ2-5, with D tentatively TRBD1 (6 bases). CDR1 and CDR2 from the germline V gene are SGHDN and FVKESK. Trimming took off 1 base at V and 1 base at J, with 10 bases between the two ends. The CDR3 loop spans 15 amino acids.

The rearrangement uses TRBV9 and TRBJ1-2; D remains unclear. Trimming cost V 3 bases and J 7 bases, with 13 bases left between them. Germline V gene sequence: CDR1 SGDLS, CDR2 YYNGEE. There are 13 residues in the CDR3. The CDR3 sequence: CASSGQNRGGYTF. The CDR3 nucleotides are TGTGCCAGCAGCGGCCAGAATAGAGGTGGCTACACCTTC.

This clone was seen a single time. This sequence joins TRBV5-1 and TRBJ2-1; possible D gene TRBD1, 5 bases. The CDR3 is made up of 13 amino acids. The V end was cut by 2 bases, the J end by 4 bases, with 7 bases between. Per germline, CDR1 SGHRS and CDR2 YFSETQ. CDR3 residues: CASSLGVYNEQFF. In DNA form, the CDR3 reads TGCGCCAGCAGCTTAGGGGTATACAATGAGCAGTTCTTC.

This clone was observed once. V gene TRBV5-1 combines with J gene TRBJ2-3; 7 bases match TRBD2. Germline V gene sequence: CDR1 SGHRS, CDR2 YFSETQ. V was clipped by 0 bases and J by 1 base; unmatched bases: 17. The CDR3 covers 20 residues. The CDR3 DNA is TGCGCCAGCAGCTTGGGATTACTAAGCGGGAAAGAGGGTGGCACAGATACGCAGTATTTT. Residues: CASSLGLLSGKEGGTDTQYF.

This clone was detected a few times. The chain links TRBV7-3 to TRBJ2-3, with D perhaps being TRBD1 or TRBD2 (5 bases each). Germline V gene data show CDR1 as SGHTA and CDR2 as FQGTGA. The V and J ends lost 5 bases and 5 bases respectively, with 5 bases between them. There are 11 residues in the CDR3. CDR3 DNA: TGTGCCAGCAGCGGGGGAGATACGCAGTATTTT. Translation gives CASSGGDTQYF.

This chain links TRBV7-3 with TRBJ2-1; possible D gene TRBD1, 5 bases. Germline CDR1 reads SGHTA; CDR2 reads FQGTGA. With 0 bases removed from V and 2 bases from J, the gap between germline ends came to 8 bases. The CDR3 contains 15 residues. CDR3 sequence: CASSLTDSPYNEQFF. CDR3 sequence (DNA): TGTGCCAGCAGCTTAACCGACAGTCCCTACAATGAGCAGTTCTTC.

This chain links TRBV14 with TRBJ2-3; TRBD2 agrees at 8 bases. The V gene end was trimmed by 6 bases and the J gene end by 5 bases; junction bases not matched to a gene: 4. The V gene's germline CDR1 is SGHDN and CDR2 FVKESK. There are 13 residues in the CDR3. In DNA form, the CDR3 reads TGTGCCAGCAGGGGACTAGGCGTAGATACGCAGTATTTT. Encoded protein: CASRGLGVDTQYF. The full variable domain, in which reference TRBV14 and TRBJ2-3 provide the parts outside the CDR3, is EAGVTQFPSHSVIEKGQTVTLRCDPISGHDNLYWYRRVMGKEIKFLLHFVKESKQDESGMPNNRFLAERTGGTYSTLKVQPAELEDSGVYFCASRGLGVDTQYFGPGTRLTVL.

V and J are TRBV9 and TRBJ2-3; 9 bases map to TRBD1. The CDR3 is made up of 15 amino acids. Germline CDR1 reads SGDLS; CDR2 reads YYNGEE. J was trimmed by 2 bases and V by 3 bases; bases with no gene match: 4. The CDR3 sequence: CASSEGDRDTDTQYF. CDR3 DNA: TGTGCCAGCAGCGAGGGGGACAGGGACACAGATACGCAGTATTTT.

This chain joins TRBV28 and TRBJ1-1; maybe TRBD1 (5 bases). The V end lost 6 bases, the J end lost 3 bases, and 20 bases lay between the germline ends. The CDR3 sequence is 16 residues long. Per the germline V gene, CDR1 is MDHEN and CDR2 is SYDVKM. CDR3 bases: TGTGCCAGCAGCCCAACGACAGCCAACAGGCACACTGAAGCTTTCTTT. It yields the protein CASSPTTANRHTEAFF.